This T cell receptor beta chain was identified during a study of blood T cell repertoires in COVID-19. Study-level background: There were acute and convalescent COVID-19 samples, and they came from the United States, Italy and Spain.

As processed by the authors: Reference gene primer amplification gave nucleated cell count estimates. Data came from immunoSEQ multiplex PCR; TCRdb stores just in-frame clones and leaves some out. Clonal size and the V and J genes are those of that table, whereas D and trimming came from the DNA. Among around 130,000 clones listed, 60% to 80% were seen once. J lost 0 bases, V lost 0 bases, and 2 bases had no gene match. The CDR3 extends over 16 amino acids. The germline V gene encodes CDR1 SGHRS and CDR2 YFSETQ. The chain has TRBV5-1 and TRBJ2-7, with 11 bases fitting TRBD2. What was sequenced was peripheral blood. The receptor was derived from a human donor in a cohort sampled during active COVID-19. The CDR3 sequence is CASSLELAGVSYEQYF. The CDR3 DNA reads TGCGCCAGCAGCTTGGAACTAGCGGGGGTCTCCTACGAGCAGTACTTC.